Shown below are 3 T cell receptor beta chains from a single sample sequenced in a study of cytomegalovirus exposure and HLA in healthy donors. The PCR ran on 60 Vbeta and 13 Jbeta primers. Produced via immunoSEQ multiplex PCR; TCRdb's table is partial and in-frame only. There are about 120,000 clones in the sample; nearly 65% occur only once, and 8% to 10% lies in the top ten. Sequenced material: PBMCs. Receptors were obtained from a man between 35 and 55 years old in good health and CMV-seropositive.

The V gene is TRBV29-1, the J gene TRBJ2-1, with 10 bases that match TRBD2. In germline, CDR1 is SQVTM, CDR2 ANQGSEA. The CDR3 has 14 residues. J was trimmed by 4 bases and V by 5 bases; bases with no gene match: 5. CDR3 DNA: TGCAGCGTTCCCCCGGGACTAGCGTACAATGAGCAGTTCTTC. This translates into CSVPPGLAYNEQFF.

The rearrangement uses TRBV15 and TRBJ1-5; D ambiguous. The germline V and J ends were trimmed by 0 bases and 6 bases, with 6 bases remaining between them. Germline values: CDR1 LNHNV, CDR2 YYDKDF (reference sequence). CDR3 size: 13 residues. The CDR3 coding sequence is TGTGCCACCAGCAGAGATACTGGTCAGCCCCAGCATTTT. This sequence encodes CATSRDTGQPQHF.

The V and J genes are TRBV19 and TRBJ1-2; maybe TRBD1 (5 bases). This CDR3 has 14 amino acids. With 8 bases removed from V and 0 bases from J, the gap between germline ends came to 13 bases. Looked up from germline, CDR1 is LNHDA and CDR2 is SQIVND (reference sequence). The CDR3 region is CASCSQGSNYGYTF. The CDR3 DNA sequence: TGTGCCAGTTGTTCTCAGGGATCTAACTATGGCTACACCTTC.